Below, 18 T cell receptor beta chains from the same sample are listed, as sequenced in a study of T cells in Graves' hyperthyroidism and ophthalmopathy. Amplified TCR beta CDR3 regions came from RNA transcripts. The HTBI primer set was used in a first-round RT-PCR of the TCR CDR3. MiXCR, run by TCRdb on the multiplex PCR reads, gives a single entry per CDR3 protein. Of 660,000 or so distinct CDR3 sequences in the sample, around 20% were seen once. Input material: blood. The origin of the receptors is a man aged 25 to 45 with Graves' ophthalmopathy.

This clonotype was counted only a few times. The V and J genes are TRBV3-1 and TRBJ2-5; D tentatively reads TRBD1 or TRBD2 (6 bases each). The germline V and J ends were trimmed by 3 bases and 2 bases, with 16 bases remaining between them. Germline assignment: CDR1 LGHDT and CDR2 YNNKEL (reference sequence). This CDR3 is built from 16 residues. The CDR3 region is CASSHKWGAGQETQYF. The CDR3 region has the DNA TGTGCCAGCAGCCACAAGTGGGGGGCAGGGCAAGAGACCCAGTACTTC.

Many counts were recorded for this clonotype. V and J are TRBV20-1 and TRBJ1-2; 7 bases are a match to TRBD1. Trimming removed 0 bases from V and 2 bases from J; junction bases left unmatched: 12. CDR1 is DFQATT, CDR2 SNEGSKA, per germline (reference sequence). The CDR3 sequence is 17 residues long. The CDR3 coding sequence is TGCAGTGCTAGAGACCTGCAAGCCGGGACAGACAACTATGGCTACACCTTC. It specifies CSARDLQAGTDNYGYTF.

The chain links TRBV6-2 or TRBV6-3 to TRBJ2-3, with D maybe TRBD2 (6 bases). This CDR3 contains 16 residues. V was pared by 6 bases and J by 3 bases, with 19 bases between. The germline gives CDR1 MNHEY, CDR2 SVGEGT. CDR3 protein: CASSVTGLPATDTQYF. CDR3 nucleotides: TGTGCCAGCAGCGTCACGGGACTCCCGGCAACAGATACGCAGTATTTT.

This clonotype was seen ten or more times. The chain combines TRBV14 with TRBJ2-5, with D perhaps being TRBD1 or TRBD2 (5 bases each). The CDR3 has 13 residues. The ends were cut back, 4 bases at V and 2 bases at J, with 8 bases in the middle. The V gene's germline CDR1 is SGHDN and CDR2 FVKESK. CDR3 amino acids: CASSRGDQETQYF. The CDR3 DNA sequence: TGTGCCAGCAGCCGAGGGGATCAAGAGACCCAGTACTTC.

This clonotype was found many times. V gene TRBV28 combines with J gene TRBJ1-1; TRBD1 matches 7 bases. Germline CDR1 and CDR2: MDHEN and SYDVKM. The CDR3 consists of 14 residues. Trimming took 1 base from V and 8 from J; bases not matched to a gene: 7. The CDR3 DNA sequence: TGTGCCAGCAGTTTATATCTACAGGGGCCGGAAGCTTTCTTT. The encoded protein is CASSLYLQGPEAFF.

This clonotype showed up many times. The chain uses TRBV7-2 and TRBJ1-3, with D maybe TRBD1 (5 bases). The CDR3 is made up of 15 amino acids. Per germline, CDR1 SGHTA and CDR2 FQGNSA. The ends were cut back, 5 bases at V and 0 bases at J, with 11 bases in the middle. Here the CDR3 reads CASSPGGTSGNTIYF. The DNA for the CDR3 is TGTGCCAGCAGCCCCGGCGGGACCTCTGGAAACACCATATATTTT.

The J gene is TRBJ2-7, the V gene TRBV20-1, with D perhaps matching TRBD2 (5 bases). V was cut by 3 bases and J by 0 bases, with 18 bases left in between. CDR3 length: 16 amino acids. CDR1 and CDR2 (germline): DFQATT, SNEGSKA (reference sequence). CDR3 residues: CSARASFPLSSYEQYF. The DNA of the CDR3 is TGCAGTGCTAGGGCTAGCTTCCCCCTTTCCTCCTACGAGCAGTACTTC.

This clonotype was counted between two and nine times. This rearrangement joins TRBV25-1 to TRBJ2-7; 11 bases fit TRBD1. The germline CDR1 and CDR2 sequences are MGHDK and SYGVNS. Germline trimming cut 4 bases from V and 5 bases from J; bases unmatched to any gene: 4. CDR3 length: 14 amino acids. CDR3 sequence reads: CASSGRDRGDEQYF. CDR3 DNA: TGTGCCAGCAGTGGCCGGGACAGGGGGGACGAGCAGTACTTC.

This clonotype was recorded many times. This sequence joins TRBV11-1 and TRBJ1-5; D perhaps matches TRBD1 (5 bases). The germline CDR1 and CDR2 sequences are SGHAT and FQDESV (reference sequence). V lost 1 base and J lost 3, with 13 bases in between. The CDR3 totals 16 residues. CDR3 nucleotide sequence: TGTGCCAGCAGCTTAGTCCCAGGGTTGTCCAATCAGCCCCAGCATTTT. It yields the protein CASSLVPGLSNQPQHF.

This clonotype was seen repeatedly, ten times or more. The rearrangement joins TRBV2 to TRBJ2-7; D not certain. The V gene lost 4 bases and the J gene lost 6 bases, with 10 bases spanning the gap. The CDR3 spans 12 residues. In germline, CDR1 is SNHLY, CDR2 FYNNEI. In DNA form, the CDR3 reads TGTGCCAGCAGTGGCTATATAGTCGAGCAGTACTTC. Residues: CASSGYIVEQYF.

This clonotype was observed a few times. The chain is built from TRBV29-1 and TRBJ2-5; 13 nucleotides match TRBD2. With 4 bases clipped from V and 4 bases from J, the junction kept 3 bases outside the gene matches. Looked up from germline, CDR1 is SQVTM and CDR2 is ANQGSEA. This CDR3 comprises 14 residues. The CDR3: CSVVGLAGVETQYF. The CDR3 DNA is TGCAGCGTTGTCGGACTAGCGGGAGTAGAGACCCAGTACTTC. The whole variable domain, remainder taken from reference TRBV29-1 and TRBJ2-5, is SAVISQKPSRDICQRGTSLTIQCQVDSQVTMMFWYRQQPGQSLTLIATANQGSEATYESGFVIDKFPISRPNLTFSTLTVSNMSPEDSSIYLCSVVGLAGVETQYFGPGTRLLVL.

This clonotype was counted ten times or more. This chain uses TRBV3-1 with TRBJ2-5; 8 positions agree with TRBD2. Looked up from germline, CDR1 is LGHDT and CDR2 is YNNKEL (reference sequence). There are 15 residues in the CDR3. J was trimmed by 5 bases and V by 4 bases; bases with no gene match: 9. The CDR3 protein is CASSLSAGGKETQYF. Written as DNA, the CDR3 is TGTGCCAGCAGCCTGAGTGCGGGAGGAAAGGAGACCCAGTACTTC.

This clonotype was detected many times. J is TRBJ2-3 and V is TRBV12-3 or TRBV12-4, with D perhaps matching TRBD2 (5 bases). V shed 6 bases and J shed 1 base, with 17 bases lying between them. The CDR3 extends over 16 amino acids. The CDR3: CASSLTLRTGTDTQYF. DNA of the CDR3: TGTGCCAGCAGCCTTACCTTAAGGACTGGCACAGATACGCAGTATTTT.

The V call is TRBV11-2, the J call TRBJ2-7; the match to TRBD2 covers 15 bases. The CDR3 loop spans 18 amino acids. Germline trimming cut 4 bases from V and 4 bases from J; bases unmatched to any gene: 11. Germline lookup yields CDR1 SGHAT and CDR2 FQNNGV. CDR3 bases: TGTGCCAGCAGCTCCGACGGGACTAGCGGGAGGCTAAAATACGAGCAGTACTTC. This translates into CASSSDGTSGRLKYEQYF.

This clonotype was seen repeatedly, ten times or more. J is TRBJ2-1 and V is TRBV7-2; no definite D call. CDR1 and CDR2 from the germline V gene are SGHTA and FQGNSA. There are 15 residues in the CDR3. V was clipped by 5 bases and J by 7 bases, with 18 bases between them. The CDR3 DNA is TGTGCCAGCAGCCCCCCCGGGCTAAGAGGAAATGAGCAGTTCTTC. This translates into CASSPPGLRGNEQFF.

This clonotype was counted a few times. The genes are TRBV6-1 and TRBJ2-7, with 8 bases identical to TRBD1. The germline gives CDR1 MNHNS, CDR2 SASEGT. This CDR3 contains 16 residues. Trimming cost V 4 bases and J 4 bases; bases outside gene matches: 12. The CDR3 DNA is TGTGCCAGCAGTGCTTCCCGACAGGGGAGTCGATACGAGCAGTACTTC. This gives the protein CASSASRQGSRYEQYF.

Ten or more counts support this clonotype. The chain combines TRBV12-3 or TRBV12-4 with TRBJ1-6; 7 nucleotides agree with TRBD1. CDR3 length: 17 amino acids. The J segment lost 4 bases and the V segment lost 4 bases, leaving 10 bases of the junction unmatched. The CDR3 here is CASSYGGPGQYNSPLHF. CDR3 coding DNA: TGTGCCAGCAGTTATGGAGGACCGGGACAGTATAATTCACCCCTCCACTTT.

This clonotype has just a few counts. The chain has TRBV10-3 and TRBJ2-4; 8 nucleotides agree with TRBD2. CDR1 ENHRY and CDR2 SYGVKD come from the germline V gene. CDR3 size: 15 residues. Losses at the gene ends were 0 bases for V and 6 bases for J; bases not matched to a gene: 4. The CDR3 loop is CAISESVLAGNIQYF. CDR3 sequence (DNA): TGTGCCATCAGTGAGTCAGTTCTAGCGGGAAACATTCAGTACTTC.